Listed here are 21 T cell receptor beta chains from one sample, sequenced in a study of shared clonotypes between healthy human individuals. Sequencing was performed with immunoSEQ multiplex PCR; in TCRdb, only in-frame clones are kept and a portion is missing. This sample carries around 700,000 clones, around 72% of them seen once, and the ten largest clones take under 2%. Sequencing input: memory CD4+ T cells sorted from blood. Subset described: CD45RA-negative fraction. All receptors come from a young woman in good health.

The genes are TRBV7-8 and TRBJ2-7; 7 nucleotides agree with TRBD1. Per germline, CDR1 SGHVS and CDR2 FQNEAQ. CDR3 length: 14 amino acids. The junction had 6 bases not matched to a gene; V was cut back by 5 bases and J by 2 bases. CDR3 amino acids: CASSRRDSAYEQYF. Here the CDR3 DNA reads TGTGCCAGCAGCCGAAGGGACAGTGCCTACGAGCAGTACTTC.

This chain uses TRBV28 with TRBJ1-2; the D is unclear. The germline gives CDR1 MDHEN, CDR2 SYDVKM. The ends were cut back, 7 bases at V and 6 bases at J, with 12 bases in the middle. The length of the CDR3 is 12 residues. As DNA, the CDR3 is TGTGCCAGCACTACCCAAATCCATGGCTACACCTTC. This sequence encodes CASTTQIHGYTF.

V usage is TRBV2 and J usage is TRBJ2-7; 9 bases fit TRBD2. Germline CDR1 is SNHLY and CDR2 is FYNNEI. CDR3 length equals 18 residues. V shed 7 bases and J 4 bases; nucleotides not matched to a gene: 20. The CDR3 DNA reads as TGTGCCAGCACCGAACGAGGACTAGCGATATTCACCTTATACGAGCAGTACTTC. Translating it yields CASTERGLAIFTLYEQYF. Variable domain in full (rest from reference TRBV2 and TRBJ2-7): EPEVTQTPSHQVTQMGQEVILRCVPISNHLYFYWYRQILGQKVEFLVSFYNNEISEKSEIFDDQFSVERPDGSNFTLKIRSTKLEDSAMYFCASTERGLAIFTLYEQYFGPGTRLTVT.

To note about this clone: The sample carries other DNA sequences with the same CDR3. The chain recombines TRBV28 with TRBJ2-3; D possibly matches TRBD1 or TRBD2 (5 bases each). With 4 bases removed from V and 1 base from J, the gap between germline ends came to 9 bases. The CDR3 is made up of 14 amino acids. The germline gives CDR1 MDHEN, CDR2 SYDVKM. This CDR3 is CASSSRDGTDTQYF. CDR3 bases: TGTGCCAGCAGTTCCCGGGACGGCACAGATACGCAGTATTTT.

This chain joins TRBV7-2 and TRBJ2-2, with 7 bases lining up with TRBD2. Germline V gene sequence: CDR1 SGHTA, CDR2 FQGNSA. The CDR3 consists of 15 residues. V dropped 4 bases and J dropped 4; count of bases not matched to a gene: 6. CDR3 DNA sequence: TGTGCCAGCAGCTACTTAGGGAGGGGCACCGGGGAGCTGTTTTTT. Protein: CASSYLGRGTGELFF.

The chain uses TRBV7-9 and TRBJ2-7; D is tentatively TRBD1 or TRBD2 (7 bases each). Germline V gene sequence: CDR1 SEHNR, CDR2 FQNEAQ (reference sequence). Trimming removed 4 bases from V and 1 base from J, with 17 bases in between. This CDR3 is built from 16 residues. CDR3 region: CASSSRGGLGSYEQYF. DNA of the CDR3: TGTGCCAGCAGCTCCAGGGGGGGGCTCGGATCCTACGAGCAGTACTTC.

V and J are TRBV29-1 and TRBJ2-1, with D perhaps TRBD1 or TRBD2 (5 bases each). The V gene's germline CDR1 is SQVTM and CDR2 ANQGSEA. V lost 7 bases to trimming and J lost 2 bases, with 18 bases between them. CDR3 size: 15 residues. CDR3 DNA sequence: TGCAGCGGGGCTCGAGGGGCCACCCCCTACAATGAGCAGTTCTTC. Translation: CSGARGATPYNEQFF.

V usage is TRBV7-9 and J usage is TRBJ2-1; 8 nucleotides agree with TRBD1. The germline CDR1 and CDR2 sequences are SEHNR and FQNEAQ (reference sequence). The CDR3 is 17 amino acids. The V gene end was trimmed by 7 bases and the J gene end by 2 bases; junction bases not matched to a gene: 13. The CDR3 loop is CASTQDPPGQAYNEQFF. The CDR3 DNA sequence: TGTGCCAGCACCCAAGACCCTCCGGGACAGGCCTACAATGAGCAGTTCTTC. The complete variable domain, with remaining parts taken from reference TRBV7-9 and TRBJ2-1, reads DTGVSQNPRHKITKRGQNVTFRCDPISEHNRLYWYRQTLGQGPEFLTYFQNEAQLEKSRLLSDRFSAERPKGSFSTLEIQRTEQGDSAMYLCASTQDPPGQAYNEQFFGPGTRLTVL.

The V and J genes are TRBV7-9 and TRBJ2-7; 8 nucleotides align to TRBD1. The trim removed 1 base at V and 7 bases at J, leaving 3 bases unmatched. Germline loops: CDR1 SEHNR, CDR2 FQNEAQ (reference sequence). There are 13 residues in the CDR3. CDR3 sequence reads: CASSLGQGWEQYF. For the CDR3, the DNA is TGTGCCAGCAGCTTAGGACAGGGGTGGGAGCAGTACTTC.

V is TRBV20-1 and J is TRBJ1-2; D is unclear. The CDR3 contains 10 residues. From germline, CDR1 is DFQATT and CDR2 SNEGSKA (reference sequence). V was cut by 2 bases and J by 4 bases, with 2 bases left in between. This CDR3 reads CSARTYGYTF. CDR3 DNA sequence: TGCAGTGCTAGAACCTATGGCTACACCTTC.

The chain is built from TRBV5-6 and TRBJ2-7; D uncertain. Germline CDR1 is SGHDT and CDR2 is YYEEEE. V shed 4 bases and J shed 2 bases, with 4 bases lying between them. The CDR3 covers 11 residues. The CDR3 spells CASSGAYEQYF. In DNA, the CDR3 is TGTGCCAGCAGCGGAGCCTACGAGCAGTACTTC. Based on the CDR3 plus reference TRBV5-6 and TRBJ2-7, the full variable domain is DAGVTQSPTHLIKTRGQQVTLRCSPKSGHDTVSWYQQALGQGPQFIFQYYEEEERQRGNFPDRFSGHQFPNYSSELNVNALLLGDSALYLCASSGAYEQYFGPGTRLTVT.

This sequence joins TRBV28 and TRBJ2-3, with TRBD1 matching 9 bases. V lost 8 bases, J lost 5 bases, and 8 bases stayed unmatched. The germline V gene has CDR1 MDHEN and CDR2 SYDVKM. This CDR3 contains 14 residues. CDR3 in DNA: TGTGCCAGCGGTCCGGGACAGGGTGGAGATACGCAGTATTTT. This translates into CASGPGQGGDTQYF.

This clone was seen just once. The chain is built from TRBV5-8 and TRBJ2-7; 7 bases agree with TRBD2. The CDR3 covers 16 residues. J was trimmed by 6 bases and V by 0 bases; bases with no gene match: 12. Germline V gene sequence: CDR1 SGHTS, CDR2 YDEGEE. The CDR3 nucleotides are TGTGCCAGCAGCTTGGGCCTGGGAGGGAGCAGCCGCGAGCAGTACTTC. It translates to CASSLGLGGSSREQYF.

V is TRBV5-1 and J is TRBJ2-1, with D maybe TRBD1 (6 bases). This CDR3 has 15 residues. V lost 5 bases and J lost 0, with 12 bases in between. Germline V gene data show CDR1 as SGHRS and CDR2 as YFSETQ. CDR3 loop: CASSRDTASYNEQFF. Written as DNA, the CDR3 is TGCGCCAGCAGTAGGGACACCGCCTCCTACAATGAGCAGTTCTTC.

This clone was counted only a few times. A much more abundant neighbour one base away suggests this may be a read error. The same CDR3 is also encoded by other DNA sequences in this sample. The chain has TRBV5-6 and TRBJ2-1, with D hard to call. The CDR3 extends over 11 amino acids. Trimming stripped 1 base from V and 4 bases from J, with 0 bases between. CDR1 and CDR2 from the germline V gene are SGHDT and YYEEEE. The CDR3 is CASSLYNEQFF. CDR3 sequence (DNA): TGTGCCAGCAGCTTGTACAATGAGCAGTTCTTC.

The chain couples TRBV11-2 to TRBJ1-2, with D possibly being TRBD1 (5 bases). The CDR3 loop spans 15 amino acids. Germline V lookup: CDR1 SGHAT, CDR2 FQNNGV. V was shortened by 5 bases and J by 3 bases, with 16 bases between the two germline ends. The CDR3 nucleotides read TGTGCCAGCAGCGGCAGGGTCGGGGAGGACTATGGCTACACCTTC. Protein sequence: CASSGRVGEDYGYTF.

This rearrangement joins TRBV9 to TRBJ1-2; D is ambiguous. The CDR3 length is 13 residues. V dropped 4 bases and J dropped 8 bases, with 15 bases sitting between them. Per germline, CDR1 SGDLS and CDR2 YYNGEE. DNA of the CDR3: TGTGCCAGCAGCCTCGTCCACGCGTGGGGCTACACCTTC. Translated, it gives CASSLVHAWGYTF.

The genes are TRBV20-1 and TRBJ2-3; D is uncertain. Between the trimmed V and J ends, which lost 7 bases and 8 bases, there was a span of 7 bases. Germline V gives CDR1 DFQATT, CDR2 SNEGSKA (reference sequence). This CDR3 is built from 9 residues. CDR3 loop: CSVGSTQYF. CDR3 DNA sequence: TGCAGTGTGGGATCTACGCAGTATTTT.

This chain links TRBV5-1 with TRBJ2-1; a weak D match, TRBD1 (6 bases). This CDR3 region has 16 residues. V was pared by 0 bases and J by 4 bases, with 14 bases between. Germline-derived CDR1 and CDR2 are SGHRS and YFSETQ. The CDR3 loop is CASSLGKGVPYNEQFF. CDR3 DNA sequence: TGCGCCAGCAGCTTGGGGAAGGGGGTTCCGTACAATGAGCAGTTCTTC.

The chain uses TRBV29-1 and TRBJ2-5; TRBD2 agrees at 8 bases. Germline CDR1 is SQVTM and CDR2 is ANQGSEA. The CDR3 loop spans 17 amino acids. V lost 3 bases to trimming and J lost 5 bases; unmatched junction nucleotides: 17. Here the CDR3 reads CSVEGSGALAKRETQYF. The DNA for the CDR3 is TGCAGCGTTGAGGGTAGCGGGGCCTTGGCCAAGAGGGAGACCCAGTACTTC.

The count of this clone is one. The CDR3 bases are TGCAGTGCTCCAGCCCACAATGAGCAGTTCTTC. The encoded protein is CSAPAHNEQFF. The chain couples TRBV20-1 to TRBJ2-1; D is unresolved. The CDR3 sequence is 11 residues long. CDR1 is DFQATT and CDR2 is SNEGSKA in the germline V gene (reference sequence). The V end was cut by 5 bases, the J end by 5 bases, with 7 bases between.